Listed below are T cell receptor beta chains from one sample, sequenced in a study of CD8 T cells in Susac syndrome. MiXCR, applied by TCRdb to the immunoSEQ multiplex PCR reads, yields one record per CDR3 protein. The table lists over 150,000 distinct CDR3 sequences, roughly 94% of them singletons. The sample was CD4+ T cells from PBMCs. The origin of the receptors is a human donor with Susac syndrome. The CDR3 runs from the conserved cysteine through the conserved F or W. Each record gives: D gene, V gene, J gene, clone size, CDR3 DNA, CDR3 protein. D genes are given only for firm matches. Clone size is given for some rows only: seen once, a few or many times, or a class if the clone is expanded.

TRBD1	TRBV5-6	TRBJ1-2	NA	TGTGCCAGCACCCCCGGGACAGGGAGTGGCTACACCTTC	CASTPGTGSGYTF
NA	TRBV24-1	TRBJ1-2	NA	TGTGCCACCAGTGATTCCGGGACAACCGCTAACTATGGCTACACCTTC	CATSDSGTTANYGYTF
NA	TRBV20-1	TRBJ1-1	NA	TGCAGTGCTAGTGGTCGGGGGAACACTGAAGCTTTCTTT	CSASGRGNTEAFF
TRBD2	TRBV7-9	TRBJ2-3	NA	TGTGCCAGCGGACAGCGGGAGAGGAGCACAGATACGCAGTATTTT	CASGQRERSTDTQYF
NA	TRBV28	TRBJ1-2	NA	TGTGCCAGCAGTCGAACAGACTCTCCCGCAGGCTACACCTTC	CASSRTDSPAGYTF
TRBD2	TRBV15	TRBJ2-7	NA	TGTGCCACCGGGAGCGGGAGAGTTTTCGGCGAGCAGTACTTC	CATGSGRVFGEQYF
NA	TRBV25-1	TRBJ1-4	NA	TGTGCCAGCAGTGAATGGAGGGGAGGTATGGAAAAACTGTTTTTT	CASSEWRGGMEKLFF
TRBD1	TRBV11-2	TRBJ2-7	NA	TGTGCCAGCAGCCCCCCCCCGGGACAGGGTGTCGCCTACTTC	CASSPPPGQGVAYF
NA	TRBV7-9	TRBJ1-2	NA	TGTGCCAGCAGCTTAGTTAACACAGGAATCTATGGCTACACCTTC	CASSLVNTGIYGYTF
NA	TRBV7-2	TRBJ2-7	NA	TGTGCCAGCAGCCCCCGGGGGGCCCACTACGAGCAGTACTTC	CASSPRGAHYEQYF
NA	TRBV28	TRBJ1-1	NA	TGTGCCAGCAGCAGCCCGGGACGCGGCTTGGCAGCTTTCTTT	CASSSPGRGLAAFF
NA	TRBV29-1	TRBJ2-1	NA	TGCAGCGTTGAAGACGCTACCTCCGTCGGGCAGTTCTTC	CSVEDATSVGQFF
NA	TRBV7-9	TRBJ2-1	NA	TGTGCCAGCAGCTTAGGCCGGAGTATTCCTGAGCAGTTCTTC	CASSLGRSIPEQFF
TRBD1	TRBV19	TRBJ2-5	NA	TGTGCCAGTCGGGACAGCCAAGAGACCCAGTACTTC	CASRDSQETQYF
NA	TRBV7-9	TRBJ2-1	NA	TGTGCCAGCAGCTCATTGAGGGGGGGCGGGAGAGGATACAATGAGCAGTTCTTC	CASSSLRGGGRGYNEQFF
NA	TRBV20-1	TRBJ2-7	NA	TGCAGTGCTAGACACAGGATTCGCTACTACGAGCAGTACTTC	CSARHRIRYYEQYF
NA	TRBV20-1	TRBJ1-6	NA	TGCAGTGCTAGAGAACCGGGTCAAGGATCTAATTCACCCCTCCACTTT	CSAREPGQGSNSPLHF
NA	TRBV25-1	TRBJ2-6	once	TGTGCCAGCAGTGGCGCTGGGGCCAACGTCCTGACTTTC	CASSGAGANVLTF
NA	TRBV13	TRBJ2-7	NA	TGTGCCAGCAGCGGACGGCAGGAGTCCTACGAGCAGTACTTC	CASSGRQESYEQYF
TRBD2	TRBV4-3	TRBJ2-4	NA	TGCGCCAGCAGCCGGGGACTAGCGGTTGATAGCAAAAACATTCAGTACTTC	CASSRGLAVDSKNIQYF
TRBD2	TRBV28	TRBJ2-3	NA	TGTGCCAGCAGTCCCCTAGCGGGAGGGAGTATAGATACGCAGTATTTT	CASSPLAGGSIDTQYF
NA	TRBV6-6	TRBJ1-1	NA	TGTGCCAGCAGTTATCGGGGCACGACGAAAAAAGCTTTCTTT	CASSYRGTTKKAFF
NA	TRBV28	TRBJ2-5	NA	TGTGCCAGCAGTGCCCTAGGGGGAGGGGAGACCCAGTACTTC	CASSALGGGETQYF
NA	TRBV20-1	TRBJ1-3	NA	TGCAGTGCTACCTCTTATCTCCCTGGAAACACCATATATTTT	CSATSYLPGNTIYF
TRBD1	TRBV27	TRBJ2-7	NA	TGTGCCAGCAGTTTTGGACAGGGGGCTCGCGAGCAGTACTTC	CASSFGQGAREQYF
NA	TRBV28	TRBJ2-7	NA	TGTGCCAGCACCGGGGCAGTCTACGAGCAGTACTTC	CASTGAVYEQYF
NA	TRBV20-1	TRBJ1-2	NA	TGCAGTGCTAGAGAAGGGCACACCCAGGGGGGCTACACCTTC	CSAREGHTQGGYTF
NA	TRBV2	TRBJ2-1	NA	TGTGCCAGCACTCGGGACAACTCCTACAATGAGCAGTTCTTC	CASTRDNSYNEQFF
TRBD2	TRBV7-9	TRBJ2-7	NA	TGTGCCAGCAGCCCAAGACTAGCGGGAGGCCACGAGCAGTACTTC	CASSPRLAGGHEQYF
TRBD2	TRBV3-1	TRBJ2-1	NA	TGTGCCAGCAGCCAAGAAGCGGGGGGTTACAATGAGCAGTTCTTC	CASSQEAGGYNEQFF
NA	TRBV20-1	TRBJ2-6	NA	TGCAGTGCAGGCCGGGTCTCTGGGGCCAACGTCCTGACTTTC	CSAGRVSGANVLTF
TRBD1	TRBV2	TRBJ1-3	NA	TGTGCCAGCAGTGAAGGACAGGGGGACACCATATATTTT	CASSEGQGDTIYF
NA	TRBV5-4	TRBJ2-3	NA	TGTGCCAGCAGCTTGAAGGAGGGGGGCACAGATACGCAGTATTTT	CASSLKEGGTDTQYF
TRBD1	TRBV5-1	TRBJ2-7	NA	TGCGCCAGCAGCGGACAACAGGGGGCTGGTTACGAGCAGTACTTC	CASSGQQGAGYEQYF
NA	TRBV6-6	TRBJ2-2	NA	TGTGCCAGCGACGGGGGACAAGGGGTCGGCACCGGGGAGCTGTTTTTT	CASDGGQGVGTGELFF
NA	TRBV6-6	TRBJ2-3	once	TGTGCCAGTAAGCAGGGGATCACAGATACGCAGTATTTT	CASKQGITDTQYF
TRBD2	TRBV5-4	TRBJ2-3	NA	TGTGCCAGCAGCTTGGGCCTAGCGGGGACAGATACGCAGTATTTT	CASSLGLAGTDTQYF
NA	TRBV6-5	TRBJ2-7	NA	TGTGCCAGCCGTCGCGCGGCACCCTACGAGCAGTACTTC	CASRRAAPYEQYF
NA	TRBV5-1	TRBJ2-7	once	TGCGCCAGCAGATATAGCGTTGTTAGCTCCTACGAGCAGTACTTC	CASRYSVVSSYEQYF
TRBD2	TRBV9	TRBJ2-2	NA	TGTGCCAGCAGCGTAGTCAGCGGGGCGAGCACCGGGGAGCTGTTTTTT	CASSVVSGASTGELFF
NA	TRBV24-1	TRBJ2-1	few	TGTGCCACCAGTGATACTCCCAACAATGAGCAGTTCTTC	CATSDTPNNEQFF
NA	TRBV3-1	TRBJ2-7	once	TGTGCCAGCAGGCGGACCAATGGCGAGCAGTACTTC	CASRRTNGEQYF
TRBD2	TRBV12-3/TRBV12-4	TRBJ2-1	NA	TGTGCCAGCAGTTCGACTAGCGGGGCCCTTCATGAGCAGTTCTTC	CASSSTSGALHEQFF
TRBD1	TRBV6-2/TRBV6-3	TRBJ2-7	NA	TGTGCCAGCAGGGGGTGGACAGGGACCTCCTACGAGCAGTACTTC	CASRGWTGTSYEQYF